The clone carrying this TCR beta chain turned up a few times. Antigen unknown. These data are taken from a study of a mutant IDH1 vaccine in newly diagnosed glioma. Looking at the study overall: Onset of vaccination occurred 4-6 weeks following radiotherapy alone, or with temozolomide cycles. The treated group averaged approximately 42 years old and was roughly 60% male, about 40% female. Prior therapy was radiotherapy, temozolomide, or both; most received both.

The germline CDR1 and CDR2 sequences are SEHNR and FQNEAQ (reference sequence). Trimming took 5 bases from V and 3 from J, leaving 13 bases between them. The CDR3 length is 14 residues. This sample's time point: week 23, last vaccination. One vaccine dose held 300 ug of mutant IDH1 20-mer peptide and came with topical imiquimod. Donors had new WHO grade 3 or 4 IDH1-mutant, ATRX-lost astrocytomas. The repertoire was sequenced with immunoSEQ multiplex PCR; TCRdb's copy has only in-frame clones and lacks some. The data contain around 60,000 clones, more than 75% of them singletons. The input for sequencing was PBMCs, taken from a glioma patient whose treatment included an IDH1 peptide vaccine. The source of this sequence is a man in his thirties or forties with glioma. The rearrangement joins TRBV7-9 to TRBJ1-1; D is possibly TRBD1 (6 bases). The CDR3 DNA follows: TGTGCCAGCAGCCGTATGGCAGGGGACACTGAAGCTTTCTTT. Protein: CASSRMAGDTEAFF.